The source of this T cell receptor (beta chain) is a study of blood T cell repertoires in COVID-19. Study-wide background: T cells, B-cell-depleted T cells, or PBMCs supplied cDNA or gDNA.

The germline gives CDR1 SGHTA, CDR2 FQGNSA. CDR3 size: 16 residues. After removal of 7 bases from V and 7 bases from J, the junction contained 13 bases not matched to a gene. TCRdb keeps only in-frame clones here, not all; method: immunoSEQ multiplex PCR. The table lists 210,000 or so clones, approximately 87% of them singletons. The TCR comes from a woman in her fifties or sixties with acute or convalescent COVID-19. The sample comprised peripheral blood. The chain joins TRBV7-2 to TRBJ1-2; 12 bases match TRBD1. CDR3 DNA sequence: TGTGCCAGCACTCCCCGAGTAGGGACAGGGGGCGTTGGCTACACCTTC. Translated: CASTPRVGTGGVGYTF.